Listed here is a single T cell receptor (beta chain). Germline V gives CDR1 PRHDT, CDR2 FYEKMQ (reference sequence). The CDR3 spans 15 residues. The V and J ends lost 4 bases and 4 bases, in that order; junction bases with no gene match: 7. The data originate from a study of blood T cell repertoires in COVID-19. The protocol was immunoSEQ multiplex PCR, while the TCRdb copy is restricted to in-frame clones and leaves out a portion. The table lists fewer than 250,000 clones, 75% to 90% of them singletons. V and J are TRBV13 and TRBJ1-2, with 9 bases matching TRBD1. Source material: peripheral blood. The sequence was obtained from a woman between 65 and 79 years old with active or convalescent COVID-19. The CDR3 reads CASSSRQGGVYGYTF. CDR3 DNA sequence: TGTGCCAGCAGCTCCAGACAGGGGGGGGTCTATGGCTACACCTTC.